This record looks at one T cell receptor (beta chain) sequence and its context. Its antigen is undetermined. CDR1 and CDR2 (germline): MNHEY, SVGAGI. The CDR3 loop spans 14 amino acids. Trimming pared 7 bases from V and 2 bases from J, leaving 15 bases between. The study ran its PCR with 60 Vbeta and 13 Jbeta primers. Sequencing was performed with immunoSEQ multiplex PCR; in TCRdb, only in-frame clones are kept and a portion is missing. The sample lists about 150,000 clones, 80% seen once, with 5.6% in the top ten. The data were obtained in a study of cytomegalovirus exposure and HLA in healthy donors. Study findings and constraints: It was taken for granted in presence/absence analyses that sequencing depth across donors was roughly uniform.

The rearrangement links TRBV6-5 to TRBJ2-7; D might be TRBD1 (6 bases). This receptor was identified in a woman in her forties in good health and CMV-seropositive. Specimen: PBMCs. The CDR3 DNA is TGTGCCAGCAAGGGTACAGGGCCACCCTACGAGCAGTACTTC. Its protein product is CASKGTGPPYEQYF.